Following are 10 T cell receptor beta chains from one sample sequenced in a study of cytomegalovirus exposure and HLA in healthy donors. Clones were sequenced by immunoSEQ multiplex PCR, and TCRdb holds only the in-frame ones, with some missing. The data contain 130,000 or so clones, about 88% of them seen just once; the ten biggest clones take up around 9%. The sequencing sample was made of PBMCs. The receptors shown here come from a woman aged 18-30 years in good health and CMV-seropositive.

The chain has TRBV6-1 and TRBJ2-5; possible D gene TRBD1, 7 bases. CDR1 is MNHNS and CDR2 is SASEGT in the germline V gene. Trimming removed 4 bases at V and 4 bases at J, with 16 bases between. The CDR3 runs 15 residues. CDR3 region: CASSATNRGGETQYF. The CDR3 coding sequence is TGTGCCAGCAGTGCTACCAACAGGGGAGGAGAGACCCAGTACTTC.

The chain couples TRBV9 to TRBJ2-2; 9 bases map to TRBD1. This CDR3 contains 15 residues. Germline trimming cut 4 bases from V and 4 bases from J; bases unmatched to any gene: 5. Per germline, CDR1 SGDLS and CDR2 YYNGEE. DNA for the CDR3: TGTGCCAGCAGCCTGTGGACAGGGGTCACCGGGGAGCTGTTTTTT. It specifies CASSLWTGVTGELFF.

The chain combines TRBV5-6 with TRBJ2-7, with 12 bases lining up with TRBD1. Germline values: CDR1 SGHDT, CDR2 YYEEEE. J was trimmed by 4 bases and V by 3 bases; bases with no gene match: 8. The CDR3 length is 16 residues. CDR3 nucleotide sequence: TGTGCCAGCAGCTGGGCGGGACAGGGGGCAGGGTACGAGCAGTACTTC. Its translation is CASSWAGQGAGYEQYF.

This chain links TRBV27 with TRBJ1-1; 12 bases are a match to TRBD1. The length of the CDR3 is 14 residues. The germline gives CDR1 MNHEY, CDR2 SMNVEV (reference sequence). The V segment lost 5 bases and the J segment 5 bases; nucleotides outside the gene matches: 3. This chain's CDR3 is CASSGTGGFTEAFF. DNA for the CDR3: TGTGCCAGCAGTGGGACAGGGGGCTTTACTGAAGCTTTCTTT.

A remark on this clone: At one boundary the junction diverges from the germline segment, which might be a read error. V and J are TRBV29-1 and TRBJ2-3; the match to TRBD2 covers 10 bases. CDR1 SQVTM and CDR2 ANQGSEA come from the germline V gene. The CDR3 contains 16 residues. The CDR3 nucleotides are TGCAGCGTTGAAGATCCCGAGCGGGGGGGCACTGATACGCAGTATTTT. This gives the protein CSVEDPERGGTDTQYF.

The gene calls are TRBV11-2 and TRBJ2-2, with 10 bases that match TRBD2. After removal of 5 bases from V and 0 bases from J, the junction contained 9 bases not matched to a gene. This CDR3 spans 18 amino acids. From germline, CDR1 is SGHAT and CDR2 FQNNGV. CDR3 sequence reads: CASSLPRAGGPNTGELFF. The CDR3 region has the DNA TGTGCCAGCAGCCTCCCCAGAGCGGGGGGGCCGAACACCGGGGAGCTGTTTTTT. The complete variable domain, with remaining parts taken from reference TRBV11-2 and TRBJ2-2, reads EAGVAQSPRYKIIEKRQSVAFWCNPISGHATLYWYQQILGQGPKLLIQFQNNGVVDDSQLPKDRFSAERLKGVDSTLKIQPAKLEDSAVYLCASSLPRAGGPNTGELFFGEGSRLTVL.

This sequence joins TRBV4-2 and TRBJ2-2; 11 positions match TRBD2. The junction had 14 bases not matched to a gene; V was cut back by 1 base and J by 7 bases. In germline, CDR1 is LGHNA, CDR2 YNFKEQ. This CDR3 contains 19 residues. CDR3: CASSQGGSGGAVIIGELFF. The DNA for the CDR3 is TGTGCCAGCAGCCAAGGTGGTAGCGGGGGGGCAGTAATTATCGGGGAGCTGTTTTTT.

This clone showed up just once. The chain employs TRBV9 and TRBJ1-2; no clear D. V lost 4 bases and J 2 bases, leaving 6 bases between the germline ends. The CDR3 covers 12 residues. Germline V gene lookup returns CDR1 SGDLS and CDR2 YYNGEE. As DNA, the CDR3 is TGTGCCAGCAGCTCCCCAAACTATGGCTACACCTTC. Protein product: CASSSPNYGYTF.

This chain uses TRBV6-1 with TRBJ1-1; D remains unclear. V lost 8 bases to trimming and J lost 1 base, with 11 bases between them. There are 13 residues in the CDR3. Germline CDR1 MNHNS, CDR2 SASEGT. The CDR3 DNA is TGTGCCAGCGATCGGGTGGGGAACACTGAAGCTTTCTTT. It encodes CASDRVGNTEAFF.

This rearrangement joins TRBV6-5 to TRBJ2-7; tentative D call: TRBD1 (5 bases). V was clipped by 0 bases and J by 1 base, with 10 bases between them. CDR3 length equals 15 residues. Germline V lookup: CDR1 MNHEY, CDR2 SVGAGI. The DNA of the CDR3 is TGTGCCAGCAGTTACTCTCAGGGTTATTCCTACGAGCAGTACTTC. This encodes CASSYSQGYSYEQYF.